This T cell receptor (beta chain) appears in the sequencing data of a study of blood T cell repertoires in COVID-19. Study as a whole: The study drew acute and convalescent COVID-19 samples from the United States, Italy and Spain. PBMCs, B-cell-depleted T cells, or T cells were the source of the cDNA or gDNA that made up the material.

Per the study methods: The authors estimated nucleated cell counts from reference gene primer amplification. TCRdb's copy holds only in-frame clones and misses some; the assay was immunoSEQ multiplex PCR. The V and J calls and the clone size are those of that table, but D and trimming were determined from the DNA. Of around 200,000 clones listed, about 83% are singletons. The CDR3 runs to 14 residues. Trimming took 10 bases from V and 2 from J, leaving 16 bases between them. Germline V gene data show CDR1 as MNHEY and CDR2 as SMNVEV (reference sequence). Sample: peripheral blood. V and J are TRBV27 and TRBJ2-3; TRBD2 might be the D (6 bases). This receptor was taken from a man in his sixties who had recovered from COVID-19. The CDR3 sequence: CATSEGRVTDTQYF. DNA of the CDR3: TGTGCCACCTCGGAGGGGAGAGTCACAGATACGCAGTATTTT.